Detailed here is one T cell receptor beta chain. Its antigen is as yet unknown. Here immunoSEQ multiplex PCR was the method, and the copy in TCRdb shows in-frame clones only, minus some. The top ten hold roughly 1.7% of the sample, which has around 95,000 clones, 80% to 95% seen once. This sample is part of a study of T cell responses to AZD1222 COVID-19 vaccine. Study outcomes and limitations: Seropositive status at baseline applied to only five or six AZD1222 recipients. All repertoire sampling was performed exclusively after the peak T cell response. Clonal diversity may have been underestimated in mostly white British donors. Among vaccine-associated CD4 TCRs, coverage spanned spike, with dominance at 160-218 and 743-854.

This TCR derives from an adult in good health. The specimen comprised peripheral blood, sampled on day 0 of AZD1222 vaccination.

The CDR3 DNA is TGTGCCAGCTCCGACAGTAGCACAGATACGCAGTATTTT. The encoded protein is CASSDSSTDTQYF. This sequence joins TRBV18 and TRBJ2-3; possibly TRBD1 for D (5 bases). Trimming removed 6 bases at V and 0 bases at J, with 7 bases between. Germline CDR1 is KGHSH and CDR2 is LQKENI. This CDR3 is built from 13 residues.